This TCR beta chain was obtained from a study of blood T cell repertoires in COVID-19. Measured with immunoSEQ multiplex PCR; TCRdb has only the in-frame clones, and not every one. The table shows 200,000 to 250,000 clones, with under 90% occurring only once. CDR3 length equals 17 residues. Germline V gives CDR1 SGHTA, CDR2 FQGTGA. Trimming pared 5 bases from V and 6 bases from J, leaving 23 bases between. This receptor was taken from a man aged 55 to 70 who had recovered from COVID-19. Material: peripheral blood. This chain joins TRBV7-3 and TRBJ2-1; D might be TRBD2 (6 bases). CDR3 region: CASSPSATGDAGNEQFF. The CDR3 nucleotides read TGTGCCAGCAGCCCAAGTGCAACGGGGGATGCCGGCAATGAGCAGTTCTTC.